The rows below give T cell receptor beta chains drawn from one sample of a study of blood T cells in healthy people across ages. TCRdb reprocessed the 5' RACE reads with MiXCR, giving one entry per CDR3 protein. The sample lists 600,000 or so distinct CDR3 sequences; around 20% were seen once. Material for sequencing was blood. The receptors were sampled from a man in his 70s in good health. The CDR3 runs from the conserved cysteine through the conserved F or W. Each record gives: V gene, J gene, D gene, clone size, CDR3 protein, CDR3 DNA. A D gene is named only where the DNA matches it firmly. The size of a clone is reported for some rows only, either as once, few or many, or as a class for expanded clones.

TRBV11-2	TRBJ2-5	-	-	CASSLVESRGYQETQYF	TGTGCCAGCAGCTTAGTAGAAAGCAGGGGATACCAAGAGACCCAGTACTTC
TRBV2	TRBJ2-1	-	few	CASVLGRVVYEQYF	TGTGCCAGCGTGCTGGGGCGGGTAGTCTACGAGCAATACTTC
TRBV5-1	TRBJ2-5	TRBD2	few	CASSLSTSGKETQYF	TGCGCCAGCAGCTTGTCCACTAGCGGGAAAGAGACCCAGTACTTC
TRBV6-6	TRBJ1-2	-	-	CASKVQGYGYTF	TGTGCCAGCAAGGTCCAGGGTTATGGCTACACCTTC
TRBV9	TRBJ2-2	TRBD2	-	CASSPGLGGRYNAGELFF	TGTGCTAGCAGCCCCGGTTTGGGCGGGAGATATAATGCCGGGGAGCTGTTTTTT
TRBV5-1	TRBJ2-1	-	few	CASSLALESYNEQFF	TGCGCCAGCAGCTTGGCACTGGAATCCTACAATGAGCAGTTCTTC
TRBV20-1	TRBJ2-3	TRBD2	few	CSADSPGLAGGRTDTQYF	TGCAGTGCTGATTCACCGGGACTAGCGGGAGGTCGTACAGATACGCAGTATTTT
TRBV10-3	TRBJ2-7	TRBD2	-	CAISRDLAGVYEQYF	TGTGCCATCAGCCGAGACCTAGCGGGAGTCTACGAGCAGTACTTC
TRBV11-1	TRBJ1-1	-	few	CASSPRWAFTEAFF	TGTGCCAGCAGCCCCCGGTGGGCGTTCACTGAAGCTTTCTTT
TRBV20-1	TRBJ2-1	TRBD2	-	CSARGRLAGGSSYNEQFF	TGCAGTGCTAGAGGAAGACTAGCGGGAGGGAGCTCCTACAATGAGCAGTTCTTC
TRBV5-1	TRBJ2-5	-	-	CASSFRGALEETQYF	TGCGCCAGCAGCTTCCGGGGCGCGTTGGAGGAGACCCAGTACTTC
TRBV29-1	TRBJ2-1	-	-	CSVVWGTYEQFF	TGCAGCGTTGTGTGGGGGACTTATGAGCAGTTCTTC
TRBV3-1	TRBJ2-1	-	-	CASSRGGLNEQFF	TGTGCCAGCAGCCGCGGCGGGCTCAATGAGCAGTTCTTC
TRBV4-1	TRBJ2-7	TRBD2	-	CASSLYGTSGGSSYEQYF	TGCGCCAGCAGTCTATACGGGACTAGCGGGGGTAGCTCCTACGAGCAGTACTTC
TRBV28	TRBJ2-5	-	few	CVSRNGGRETQYF	TGTGTCAGCAGAAATGGCGGTCGGGAGACCCAGTACTTC
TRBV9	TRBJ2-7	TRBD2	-	CASSVAGGPLDEQYF	TGTGCCAGCAGCGTAGCGGGAGGGCCTCTAGACGAGCAGTACTTC
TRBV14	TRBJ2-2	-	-	CASSRGTTTGELFF	TGTGCCAGCAGCCGCGGGACAACCACCGGGGAGCTGTTTTTT
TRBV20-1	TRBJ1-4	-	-	CSARGSGISNEKLFF	TGCAGTGCTAGAGGCTCTGGCATATCTAATGAAAAACTGTTTTTT
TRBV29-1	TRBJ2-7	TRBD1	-	CSVTDTGDSSYEQYF	TGCAGCGTGACCGACACCGGGGACAGCTCCTACGAGCAGTACTTC
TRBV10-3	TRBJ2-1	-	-	CAISWAEGNEQFF	TGTGCCATCTCTTGGGCAGAAGGGAATGAGCAGTTCTTC
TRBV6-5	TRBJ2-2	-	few	CASTGSNTGELFF	TGTGCCAGCACCGGATCGAACACCGGGGAGCTGTTTTTT
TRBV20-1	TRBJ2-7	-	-	CSASRDTPYEQYF	TGCAGTGCTAGTAGGGACACTCCCTACGAGCAGTACTTC
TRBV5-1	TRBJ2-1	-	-	CASSFQLHNEQFF	TGCGCCAGCAGCTTCCAGCTACACAATGAGCAGTTCTTC
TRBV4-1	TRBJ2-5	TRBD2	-	CASSQQGLAGAPDETQYF	TGCGCCAGCAGCCAACAGGGACTAGCGGGAGCTCCGGATGAGACCCAGTACTTC
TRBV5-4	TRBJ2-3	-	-	CASSPRQGGGTDTQYF	TGTGCCAGCAGCCCCCGACAGGGAGGGGGCACAGATACGCAGTATTTT
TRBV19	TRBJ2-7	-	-	CASSMPGSDEQYF	TGTGCCAGTAGTATGCCAGGGTCGGACGAGCAGTACTTC
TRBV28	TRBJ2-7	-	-	CASSRGIYEQYF	TGTGCCAGCAGCCGGGGCATCTACGAGCAGTACTTC
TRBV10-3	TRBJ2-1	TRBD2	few	CAISDGGRYYNEQFF	TGTGCCATCAGTGATGGCGGGAGGTACTACAATGAGCAGTTCTTC
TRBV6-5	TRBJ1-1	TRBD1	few	CASSYTGGTEAFF	TGTGCCAGCAGTTACACAGGGGGCACTGAAGCTTTCTTT